Following are 26 T cell receptor beta chains from one sample sequenced in a study of shared clonotypes between healthy human individuals. Sequencing used immunoSEQ multiplex PCR; TCRdb keeps in-frame clones, though not all of them. The sample gives about 1,900,000 clones, over 85% of which show up once; roughly 1% is in the top ten. CD45RO-negative CD8 cells positively selected for CCR7 made up the naive population, which excluded terminally differentiated effector memory CD45RA+ cells. What was sequenced was naive CD8+ T cells sorted from blood. The receptors were gathered from a man between 18 and 35 years old in good health.

The CDR3 sequence: CASSPGTASEQYF. The DNA for the CDR3 is TGTGCCAGCAGCCCCGGGACAGCCTCTGAGCAGTACTTC. The chain combines TRBV7-9 with TRBJ2-7; TRBD1 agrees at 7 bases. The CDR3 totals 13 residues. Trimming removed 5 bases from V and 7 bases from J; junction bases left unmatched: 8. The germline CDR1 and CDR2 sequences are SEHNR and FQNEAQ (reference sequence). Variable domain in full (rest from reference TRBV7-9 and TRBJ2-7): DTGVSQNPRHKITKRGQNVTFRCDPISEHNRLYWYRQTLGQGPEFLTYFQNEAQLEKSRLLSDRFSAERPKGSFSTLEIQRTEQGDSAMYLCASSPGTASEQYFGPGTRLTVT.

This sequence joins TRBV13 and TRBJ2-3, with 10 positions matching TRBD2. Germline V CDR1 and CDR2: PRHDT, FYEKMQ (reference sequence). V was pared by 0 bases and J by 2 bases, with 11 bases of the junction left unmatched. The CDR3 sequence is 19 residues long. CDR3 bases: TGTGCCAGCAGCTTAGGCCTTTTTAGCGGGAGGCCCCCCACAGATACGCAGTATTTT. Translation: CASSLGLFSGRPPTDTQYF.

This chain links TRBV6-5 with TRBJ1-1; the D gene is possibly TRBD1 (5 bases). Germline CDR1 reads MNHEY; CDR2 reads SVGAGI. This CDR3 spans 14 amino acids. Trimming stripped 2 bases from V and 6 bases from J, with 13 bases between. CDR3 DNA sequence: TGTGCCAGCAGTTACGGTGGCCCGGGGGCTGAAGCTTTCTTT. Translated, it gives CASSYGGPGAEAFF.

This chain connects TRBV18 to TRBJ2-7; D is possibly TRBD2 (5 bases). The CDR3 loop spans 15 amino acids. Trimming shortened V by 3 bases and J by 0 bases, and 12 bases separated the two germline ends. The germline CDR1 and CDR2 sequences are KGHSH and LQKENI. CDR3 sequence (DNA): TGTGCCAGCTCACCCGGCGGCGGGTTCTCCTACGAGCAGTACTTC. This sequence encodes CASSPGGGFSYEQYF.

The rearrangement links TRBV27 to TRBJ2-2, with D tentatively TRBD1 or TRBD2 (5 bases each). CDR3 length: 14 amino acids. V lost 6 bases, J lost 6 bases, and 14 bases lay in between. CDR1 MNHEY and CDR2 SMNVEV come from the germline V gene (reference sequence). CDR3 DNA sequence: TGTGCCAGCAGCCCGACCATGGGGGCCGGGGAGCTGTTTTTT. Protein sequence: CASSPTMGAGELFF.

As for this clone: Distinct nucleotide sequences in the sample also encode this CDR3. This chain links TRBV30 with TRBJ2-3; possibly TRBD2 for D (5 bases). V shed 0 bases and J shed 1 base, with 8 bases lying between them. The CDR3 is 14 residues long. CDR1 is GTSNPN, CDR2 SVGIG, per germline (reference sequence). The CDR3 sequence is CAWSVVSGTDTQYF. The CDR3 DNA reads TGTGCCTGGAGTGTAGTTAGCGGCACAGATACGCAGTATTTT.

The chain carries TRBV13 and TRBJ2-3; D not resolved. Germline-derived CDR1 and CDR2 are PRHDT and FYEKMQ (reference sequence). Deletions cut 5 bases from V and 4 bases from J, with 10 bases between. The CDR3 is 13 residues long. CDR3 DNA: TGTGCCAGCAGCCTCTGGAGAGCAGATACGCAGTATTTT. This translates into CASSLWRADTQYF.

Comments on this clone: This sample also contains other DNA sequences that code for the same CDR3. This rearrangement joins TRBV4-3 to TRBJ2-1; 8 positions agree with TRBD2. Germline CDR1 and CDR2: LGHNA and YSLEER. The CDR3 covers 16 residues. J lost 3 bases, V lost 0 bases, and 4 bases had no gene match. The CDR3 protein is CASSQEGLAGYNEQFF. The CDR3 DNA reads TGCGCCAGCAGCCAAGAGGGGCTAGCGGGCTACAATGAGCAGTTCTTC.

The chain employs TRBV6-1 and TRBJ1-1, with a weak D call TRBD1 (5 bases). This CDR3 region has 15 residues. Trimming stripped 7 bases from V and 11 bases from J, with 26 bases between. Germline CDR1 is MNHNS and CDR2 is SASEGT. CDR3 bases: TGTGCCAGCACCGAAGGGAGGATGGGGGGGGTGAGGGCTTTCTTT. As protein: CASTEGRMGGVRAFF.

This clone was recorded only once. V usage is TRBV5-1 and J usage is TRBJ2-3; D is undetermined. This CDR3 comprises 14 residues. Looked up from germline, CDR1 is SGHRS and CDR2 is YFSETQ. The V and J ends lost 2 bases and 2 bases respectively, with 9 bases between them. The CDR3 nucleotides are TGCGCCAGCAGCTTTTACAGTAACACAGATACGCAGTATTTT. It encodes CASSFYSNTDTQYF.

The genes are TRBV7-9 and TRBJ2-5, with 11 bases fitting TRBD2. CDR1 SEHNR and CDR2 FQNEAQ come from the germline V gene (reference sequence). The V and J ends lost 5 bases and 1 base, in that order; junction bases with no gene match: 6. CDR3 length equals 16 residues. The CDR3 DNA sequence: TGTGCCAGCAGCCTGGGGACTAGCGGCTTCCAAGAGACCCAGTACTTC. Encoded protein: CASSLGTSGFQETQYF.

The CDR3 loop is CASSLEAGLDQPQHF. Here the CDR3 DNA reads TGTGCCAGCAGTTTAGAGGCAGGCCTTGATCAGCCCCAGCATTTT. The genes are TRBV28 and TRBJ1-5; D uncertain. This CDR3 spans 15 amino acids. Between the trimmed V and J ends, which lost 2 bases and 5 bases, there was a span of 13 bases. The germline V gene has CDR1 MDHEN and CDR2 SYDVKM.

On this clone: A read error is likely here: a far larger clone is one base away. Other DNA sequences in this sample translate to the same CDR3. J is TRBJ2-3 and V is TRBV11-2, with D unclear. Germline CDR1 and CDR2: SGHAT and FQNNGV. This CDR3 has 12 amino acids. Trimming took off 1 base at V and 3 bases at J, with 2 bases between the two ends. CDR3 amino acids: CASSLGTDTQYF. CDR3 bases: TGTGCCAGCAGCTTAGGGACAGATACGCAGTATTTT. The full variable domain, its missing parts supplied by reference TRBV11-2 and TRBJ2-3, is EAGVAQSPRYKIIEKRQSVAFWCNPISGHATLYWYQQILGQGPKLLIQFQNNGVVDDSQLPKDRFSAERLKGVDSTLKIQPAKLEDSAVYLCASSLGTDTQYFGPGTRLTVL.

The chain uses TRBV6-6 and TRBJ1-2, with 7 positions matching TRBD1. With V trimmed by 5 bases and J by 5 bases, 11 bases remained unmatched. This CDR3 spans 15 amino acids. Looked up from germline, CDR1 is MNHNY and CDR2 is SVGAGI (reference sequence). As DNA, the CDR3 is TGTGCCAGCAGTCGGACATGGGACAGCGAATATGGCTACACCTTC. Translating gives CASSRTWDSEYGYTF.

The chain links TRBV18 to TRBJ2-7; 7 bases are shared with TRBD2. The germline gives CDR1 KGHSH, CDR2 LQKENI. This CDR3 spans 15 amino acids. The V and J ends lost 2 bases and 4 bases, in that order; junction bases with no gene match: 8. The CDR3 DNA reads as TGTGCCAGCTCACCAGTGCCCGGGGAGGGTTACGAGCAGTACTTC. It is translated as CASSPVPGEGYEQYF.

The chain links TRBV5-6 to TRBJ1-2, with a weak D call TRBD1 (5 bases). Germline CDR1 is SGHDT and CDR2 is YYEEEE. This CDR3 is built from 15 residues. Trimming took 3 bases from V and 4 from J, leaving 16 bases between them. CDR3 region: CASSSGQGRAYGYTF. The DNA for the CDR3 is TGTGCCAGCAGCTCGGGGCAGGGCAGGGCCTATGGCTACACCTTC.

This chain joins TRBV7-9 and TRBJ1-1; D not certain. The germline V gene encodes CDR1 SEHNR and CDR2 FQNEAQ (reference sequence). The CDR3 spans 17 residues. The V and J ends lost 5 bases and 5 bases respectively, with 24 bases between them. CDR3 protein: CASSPPRGGNSGTEAFF. CDR3 DNA: TGTGCCAGCAGCCCCCCCCGGGGAGGGAATTCTGGGACTGAAGCTTTCTTT.

This rearrangement joins TRBV4-1 to TRBJ2-3, with 11 bases lining up with TRBD2. This CDR3 region has 17 residues. Germline-derived CDR1 and CDR2 are MGHRA and YSYEKL. The J segment lost 3 bases and the V segment lost 0 bases, leaving 5 bases of the junction unmatched. CDR3 sequence reads: CASSQETSGGVTDTQYF. CDR3 DNA sequence: TGCGCCAGCAGCCAAGAAACTAGCGGGGGTGTAACAGATACGCAGTATTTT.

Concerning this clone: Distinct nucleotide sequences in the sample also encode this CDR3. V is TRBV19 and J is TRBJ2-7; 7 bases are a match to TRBD2. J was trimmed by 5 bases and V by 3 bases; bases with no gene match: 7. Germline V gives CDR1 LNHDA, CDR2 SQIVND (reference sequence). The CDR3 loop spans 14 amino acids. CDR3 sequence: CASSIAGVSDEQYF. Here the CDR3 DNA reads TGTGCCAGTAGTATTGCGGGAGTTAGCGACGAGCAGTACTTC. Complete variable domain (other parts from reference TRBV19 and TRBJ2-7): DGGITQSPKYLFRKEGQNVTLSCEQNLNHDAMYWYRQDPGQGLRLIYYSQIVNDFQKGDIAEGYSVSREKKESFPLTVTSAQKNPTAFYLCASSIAGVSDEQYFGPGTRLTVT.

The chain recombines TRBV5-6 with TRBJ1-2, with a tentative D call TRBD1 (5 bases). The CDR3 length is 16 residues. CDR1 is SGHDT and CDR2 is YYEEEE in the germline V gene. Trimming left V 1 base short and J 6 bases short, with 19 bases between. CDR3 residues: CASSLRARRGADGYTF. DNA for the CDR3: TGTGCCAGCAGCTTGCGTGCTCGTAGGGGCGCGGATGGCTACACCTTC.

The V and J genes are TRBV9 and TRBJ2-1; weak D call: TRBD1 (6 bases). The ends were cut back, 3 bases at V and 0 bases at J, with 16 bases in the middle. Per germline, CDR1 SGDLS and CDR2 YYNGEE. This CDR3 region has 17 residues. The CDR3 region has the DNA TGTGCCAGCAGCGGGCTTGGAAGGGGGAGCTCCTACAATGAGCAGTTCTTC. Protein product: CASSGLGRGSSYNEQFF.

The J gene is TRBJ1-3, the V gene TRBV7-9; D might be TRBD1 (5 bases). V lost 2 bases, J lost 3 bases, and 8 bases lay in between. This CDR3 comprises 14 residues. Germline V gene lookup returns CDR1 SEHNR and CDR2 FQNEAQ (reference sequence). The CDR3 loop is CASSLQGGGNTIYF. CDR3 coding DNA: TGTGCCAGCAGCTTACAGGGTGGTGGAAACACCATATATTTT.

The V call is TRBV5-6, the J call TRBJ2-7; the match to TRBD1 covers 9 bases. Germline lookup yields CDR1 SGHDT and CDR2 YYEEEE. The CDR3 runs 14 residues. V lost 4 bases to trimming and J lost 2 bases; unmatched junction nucleotides: 4. In nucleotides, the CDR3 is TGTGCCAGCAGCGTCGGGACAGGGACCTACGAGCAGTACTTC. Its protein product is CASSVGTGTYEQYF.

This rearrangement joins TRBV4-2 to TRBJ1-2; tentatively, D is TRBD1 (6 bases). Trimming took off 1 base at V and 3 bases at J, with 15 bases between the two ends. The CDR3 loop spans 16 amino acids. Germline-derived CDR1 and CDR2 are LGHNA and YNFKEQ. CDR3 loop: CASSQAGEGEDYGYTF. The CDR3 DNA sequence: TGTGCCAGCAGCCAAGCAGGGGAGGGTGAGGACTATGGCTACACCTTC.

The chain employs TRBV27 and TRBJ2-4, with TRBD2 as a possible D gene (6 bases). Germline loops: CDR1 MNHEY, CDR2 SMNVEV (reference sequence). Trimming shortened V by 2 bases and J by 3 bases, and 14 bases separated the two germline ends. The CDR3 is made up of 16 amino acids. CDR3 in amino acids: CASSLIGGSGKNIQYF. The CDR3 bases are TGTGCCAGCAGTTTAATCGGGGGTTCCGGCAAAAACATTCAGTACTTC.

On this clone: Other DNA sequences from this sample encode an identical CDR3 as well. The chain is built from TRBV28 and TRBJ1-6; no firm D call. The CDR3 extends over 13 amino acids. V was trimmed by 2 bases and J by 9 bases, leaving 8 bases between them. Germline CDR1 reads MDHEN; CDR2 reads SYDVKM. The CDR3 sequence is CASSLGFGSPLHF. The CDR3 region has the DNA TGTGCCAGCAGTTTAGGTTTTGGTTCACCCCTCCACTTT.